The text below deals with one T cell receptor (beta chain). No cognate antigen has been identified for it. There are no base qualities to consult, and no much larger clone falls within one base. Cut back by 6 bases and 7 bases, the V and J ends lie 10 bases apart. Looking up the germline V gene yields CDR1 MNHNS and CDR2 SASEGT. The CDR3 starts with the cysteine, ends with the phenylalanine, and has 13 residues. The CDR3 DNA has 39 bases and is translated from base 1. For repertoire sequencing, TCR beta CDR3 regions were amplified from RNA transcripts. The first round was an RT-PCR using HTBI primers with the Qiagen OneStep RT-PCR kit, and this first round was followed by a second-round multiplex PCR, then size selection and purification. Libraries were sequenced paired-end with 100 bp reads on an Illumina HiSeq2000. In the source study's methods: Reads were processed with SOAPnuke, discarding reads with adapters, uncalled bases, mean Phred below 15, or no exact constant-primer or identifier match. COPE v1.2.5 was used to merge high-quality paired reads. Clonotypes were defined as unique nucleotide sequences and were aligned to IMGT TRB V, D and J references using MiTCR v1.1. Analysis was restricted to V-J combinations with a frequency above 0.0001, which covered roughly 99% of repertoires. For each V-J combination, a TCR clonal expansion and chaos score was defined as F50 clonal expansion divided by the chaos observed in the TCRdist matrix. Welch's t-statistics and random forest were used to narrow the features down to approximately twelve V-J combinations, which were then fed into a naive Bayes classifier. Thyroid-blood repertoire similarity was quantified with the Morisita-Horn index. TCRdb reran the public reads through fastp at Q25 and MiXCR, keeping productive beta chains. Here each entry gathers all rows of one CDR3 protein and keeps the most common genes and DNA. The V and J calls and clone size are TCRdb's, not the authors'. Recorded for this sample are 650,000 to 900,000 distinct CDR3 sequences; 40% of them occurred a single time. The biggest ten clones account for 44% of the sample.

The sample belongs to a study of Graves' ophthalmopathy and Graves' hyperthyroidism (dated by TCRdb to 2016 to 2019). For the study in its entirety: Peripheral blood was collected at initial diagnosis, before any treatment. TCR beta repertoire signatures were used to distinguish Graves' ophthalmopathy from Graves' hyperthyroidism and to predict progression to ophthalmopathy. In total, around 130 blood samples were TCR-sequenced: some 43 ophthalmopathy, approximately 75 hyperthyroidism and approximately 17 hyperthyroidism-to-ophthalmopathy patients. To explore V-J signatures that separate ophthalmopathy from hyperthyroidism, a discovery set of about 98 patients was enrolled, consisting of more than 40 with ophthalmopathy and roughly 60 with stable hyperthyroidism. An independent validation cohort was composed of around 19 hyperthyroidism patients and over 15 patients who later progressed from hyperthyroidism to ophthalmopathy. In more than five hyperthyroidism patients, the T-cell repertoires found in thyroid tissue were compared with those found in blood. After sampling, hyperthyroidism patients received methimazole starting at 30 mg daily, and ophthalmopathy patients received high-dose intravenous methylprednisolone. The full study reports these points: In validation, the model predicted ophthalmopathy progression with about 71% sensitivity and 72% to 80% specificity; 12 predicted patients were CT-confirmed with GO in a median of approximately six months. No statistical method was used to predetermine the sample size, and group allocation was not hidden from the investigators. The 13-signature model separated ophthalmopathy from stable hyperthyroidism with approximately 90% sensitivity and approximately 83% specificity in cross-validation, and 80%/75% in the test set. Among expanded thyroid clonotypes with frequency above 0.001, most also showed up in blood, which suggests that blood repertoires may reflect the thyroid immune response.

Ophthalmopathy patients had moderately to severely active disease, Clinical Activity Score of at least 3, NOSPECS grade of at least 4, and disease duration under 3 months. Patients with other autoimmune diseases, uncontrolled infections, pregnancy or lactation were excluded from the study. Diagnosis relied on clinical symptoms, serum thyroxine, TRAb, thyroid ultrasound and orbital computed tomography. Using Ficoll-Paque density gradient centrifugation, PBMCs were isolated from 8.5 to 10 ml of fresh peripheral blood. Total RNA was extracted using Trizol reagent, and RNA quality was checked on an Agilent 2100 Bioanalyzer.

The chain employs TRBV6-1 and TRBJ1-6; TRBD1 could be the D gene, as 5 bases match. The source material was peripheral blood. This clonotype was sampled from an adult man with Graves' ophthalmopathy. The CDR3 protein is CASRDTKNSPLHF. The bases read TGTGCCAGCAGGGACACCAAAAATTCACCCCTCCACTTT.